A single sample is the source of the 7 T cell receptor beta chains below, sequenced in a study of cytotoxic CD8 clonotypes in ibrutinib-treated CLL. Sequenced by immunoSEQ multiplex PCR; TCRdb stores in-frame clones only, minus some. The sample has about 25,000 clones; 85% are singletons. The specimen comprised PBMCs, sampled after 24 months of ibrutinib treatment. These receptors all stem from a human donor with chronic lymphocytic leukemia.

The rearrangement joins TRBV4-1 to TRBJ2-3; 7 bases map to TRBD1. The CDR3 length is 17 residues. Unmatched junction bases numbered 9, after V lost 1 base and J lost 2 bases. Germline V gene lookup returns CDR1 MGHRA and CDR2 YSYEKL. CDR3 sequence reads: CASSQAAGTVITDTQYF. The DNA of the CDR3 is TGCGCCAGCAGCCAAGCCGCCGGGACAGTGATCACAGATACGCAGTATTTT.

The chain combines TRBV7-9 with TRBJ1-2; tentatively, D is TRBD1 (5 bases). The CDR3 loop spans 14 amino acids. Trimming took 4 bases from V and 5 from J, leaving 14 bases between them. From germline, CDR1 is SEHNR and CDR2 FQNEAQ (reference sequence). The CDR3 loop is CASSSRDRPYGYTF. CDR3 nucleotide sequence: TGTGCCAGCAGCTCCAGGGATAGACCTTATGGCTACACCTTC.

This rearrangement joins TRBV10-3 to TRBJ1-5, with D possibly matching TRBD1 (5 bases). The CDR3 has 16 residues. V lost 6 bases, J lost 5 bases, and 20 bases lay in between. From germline, CDR1 is ENHRY and CDR2 SYGVKD. The CDR3 sequence: CAISLSRDGFDQPQHF. The CDR3 DNA is TGTGCCATCAGCCTTTCGCGGGACGGTTTCGATCAGCCCCAGCATTTT.

This chain links TRBV10-3 with TRBJ2-3, with D maybe TRBD2 (6 bases). This CDR3 is built from 16 residues. Germline V gene data show CDR1 as ENHRY and CDR2 as SYGVKD. Trimming removed 11 bases at V and 2 bases at J, with 23 bases between. The CDR3 protein is CASQGLPGNFTDTQYF. The CDR3 DNA reads as TGTGCCTCTCAGGGACTCCCGGGTAATTTCACAGATACGCAGTATTTT.

This chain links TRBV6-5 with TRBJ2-3, with 8 bases that match TRBD2. CDR3 length: 16 amino acids. CDR1 MNHEY and CDR2 SVGAGI come from the germline V gene. The ends lost 0 bases at V and 1 base at J; junction bases unmatched: 3. CDR3 region: CASSYSGLAGTDTQYF. As DNA, the CDR3 is TGTGCCAGCAGTTACTCAGGACTAGCAGGCACAGATACGCAGTATTTT.

Details on this clone: Additional DNA sequences in this sample encode the identical CDR3. V is TRBV27 and J is TRBJ1-2, with D possibly being TRBD1 (6 bases). Looked up from germline, CDR1 is MNHEY and CDR2 is SMNVEV (reference sequence). The CDR3 runs 12 residues. Trimming removed 6 bases from V and 3 bases from J, with 8 bases in between. The CDR3 DNA sequence: TGTGCCAGCAGAGGGGGGTACTATGGCTACACCTTC. Amino acid sequence: CASRGGYYGYTF.

The chain carries TRBV4-2 and TRBJ2-3, with TRBD1 identical over 9 bases. The CDR3 is 14 residues long. Germline V gene sequence: CDR1 LGHNA, CDR2 YNFKEQ. After removal of 11 bases from V and 4 bases from J, the junction contained 10 bases not matched to a gene. The CDR3 nucleotides are TGTGCCGTCTCCCGGGACAGGGTGGCAGATACGCAGTATTTT. Encoded protein: CAVSRDRVADTQYF.